This T cell receptor (beta chain) is from a study of shared clonotypes between healthy human individuals. The deep-level immunoSEQ assay was used. The authors loaded about 0.2 ug DNA, roughly 33,000 T cell genomes, into sorted-subset replicate PCRs. Generated by immunoSEQ multiplex PCR, the TCRdb table keeps only in-frame clones and is missing some. The sample holds 2 million to 2.5 million clones; roughly 90% are singletons and the top ten take 0.3% to 0.45%. CDR1 and CDR2 (germline): SGHNT, YYREEE (reference sequence). CDR3 length: 14 residues. Trimming removed 3 bases from V and 1 base from J, with 11 bases in between. Concerning this clone itself: The antigen is unknown.

A CD45RA+ naive subset and a CD45RA-negative memory subset were split from CD4+ cells. Findings and caveats of the study: In having few donors, the study represented limited genetic and exposure-history diversity.

The sequenced sample consisted of naive CD4+ T cells from PBMCs. Sample subset: CD45RA+ positively selected. The source is a man between 18 and 29 years old in good health. Some clones in this sample may be carry-over from other donors' samples. This sequence joins TRBV5-4 and TRBJ2-7; D might be TRBD2 (6 bases). The CDR3: CASSSSGVSYEQYF. In DNA form, the CDR3 reads TGTGCCAGCAGCTCGTCGGGGGTTTCCTACGAGCAGTACTTC.